The 5 T cell receptor beta chains in this list originate from one sample, sequenced in a study of graft-versus-host responses after intestinal transplantation (dated by TCRdb to about 2021). This specimen's time point label, per the study, means: cells obtained before transplantation from donor or recipient. Library creation used the immunoSEQ multiplex PCR assay. TCRdb took this table from immuneACCESS and kept in-frame rearrangements with V and J called. Such tables lack part of the clones; where checked against another copy, unresolved V genes explain under half of the gap, and the rest is unexplained. Across this sample there are roughly 6,900 clones, with about 26% seen only once. Jointly, the top ten make up roughly 4% of the sample. The source material was alloreactive CD4+ T cells from a mixed lymphocyte reaction culture, sampled before transplantation. Read against the paper, the sample's cell subset or site label means: CFSE-low proliferating T cells sorted from roughly 6-day pre-transplant mixed lymphocyte reaction (GvH or HvG direction). Every receptor here comes from a human patient who was an organ donor for intestinal transplantation.

The chain is built from TRBV6-5 and TRBJ1-4; D gene unclear. This CDR3 has 11 residues. Germline CDR1 is MNHEY and CDR2 is SVGAGI. V was cut by 2 bases and J by 13 bases, with 8 bases left in between. CDR3 coding DNA: TGTGCCAGCAGTTACGCGGGAGGACTGTTTTTT. Protein product: CASSYAGGLFF.

By share of the sample, this clone is medium-sized. This specimen includes other DNA sequences encoding the same CDR3. V is TRBV7-3 and J is TRBJ2-2; possible D gene TRBD1, 6 bases. Trimming removed 0 bases from V and 4 bases from J, with 6 bases in between. The CDR3 is 14 amino acids. In germline, CDR1 is SGHTA, CDR2 FQGTGA. This CDR3 is CASSLTGGTGELFF. In DNA, the CDR3 is TGTGCCAGCAGCTTAACAGGGGGCACCGGGGAGCTGTTTTTT.

This clone was picked up a small number of times. The chain employs TRBV5-1 and TRBJ2-3; D uncertain. V dropped 1 base and J dropped 2 bases, with 11 bases sitting between them. CDR3 size: 15 residues. Germline lookup yields CDR1 SGHRS and CDR2 YFSETQ. The CDR3 region is CASSLRAVNTDTQYF. As DNA, the CDR3 is TGCGCCAGCAGCTTGAGGGCTGTGAACACAGATACGCAGTATTTT.

This sequence joins TRBV5-5 and TRBJ2-7; D gene ambiguous. This CDR3 region has 14 residues. Germline CDR1 and CDR2: SGHKS and YYEKEE (reference sequence). V was shortened by 0 bases and J by 1 base, with 8 bases between the two germline ends. The CDR3 DNA reads as TGTGCCAGCAGCTTGGGACATCCTTCCTACGAGCAGTACTTC. Encoded protein: CASSLGHPSYEQYF.

This clone is medium-sized. The sample contains more than one DNA sequence encoding this CDR3. The chain recombines TRBV6-1 with TRBJ1-2; TRBD1 might be the D (6 bases). The CDR3 runs to 13 residues. Germline V gene lookup returns CDR1 MNHNS and CDR2 SASEGT. V was clipped by 7 bases and J by 8 bases, with 17 bases between them. The chain's CDR3 is CASTRAGVEGYTF. CDR3 nucleotide sequence: TGTGCCAGCACCCGAGCAGGGGTGGAGGGCTACACCTTC.